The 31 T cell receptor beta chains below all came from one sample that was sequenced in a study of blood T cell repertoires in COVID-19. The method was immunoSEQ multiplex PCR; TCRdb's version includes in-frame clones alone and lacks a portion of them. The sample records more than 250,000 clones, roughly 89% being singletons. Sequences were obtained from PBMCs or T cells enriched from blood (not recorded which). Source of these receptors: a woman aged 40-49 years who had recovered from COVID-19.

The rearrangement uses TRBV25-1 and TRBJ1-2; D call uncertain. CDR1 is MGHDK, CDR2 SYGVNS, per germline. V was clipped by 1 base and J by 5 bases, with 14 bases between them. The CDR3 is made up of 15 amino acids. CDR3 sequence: CASSESVDSSYGYTF. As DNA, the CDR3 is TGTGCCAGCAGTGAATCGGTAGACTCCTCATATGGCTACACCTTC.

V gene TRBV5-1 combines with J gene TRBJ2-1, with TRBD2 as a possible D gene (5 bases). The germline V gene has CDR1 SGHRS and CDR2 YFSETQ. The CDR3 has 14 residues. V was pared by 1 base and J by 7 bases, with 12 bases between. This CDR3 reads CASSLQASSNEQFF. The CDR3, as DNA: TGCGCCAGCAGCTTGCAGGCTAGCTCTAATGAGCAGTTCTTC.

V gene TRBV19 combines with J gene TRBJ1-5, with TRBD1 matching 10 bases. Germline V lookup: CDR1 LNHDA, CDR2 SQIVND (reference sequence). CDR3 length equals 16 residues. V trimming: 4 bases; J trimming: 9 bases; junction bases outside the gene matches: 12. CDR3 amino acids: CASSTARDRGHPPQHF. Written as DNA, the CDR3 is TGTGCCAGTAGTACAGCACGGGACAGGGGACATCCGCCCCAGCATTTT.

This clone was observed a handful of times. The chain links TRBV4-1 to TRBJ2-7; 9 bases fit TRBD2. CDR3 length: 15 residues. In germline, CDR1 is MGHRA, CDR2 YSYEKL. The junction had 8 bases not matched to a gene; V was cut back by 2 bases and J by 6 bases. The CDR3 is CASSQLFSGSREQYF. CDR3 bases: TGCGCCAGCAGCCAACTCTTTAGCGGGAGCCGCGAGCAGTACTTC.

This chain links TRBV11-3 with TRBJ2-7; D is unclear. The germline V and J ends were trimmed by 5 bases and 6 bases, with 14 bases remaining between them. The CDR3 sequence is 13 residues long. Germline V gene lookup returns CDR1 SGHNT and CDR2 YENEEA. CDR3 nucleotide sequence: TGTGCCAGCAGCCTCAGGATAGGCCTCGAGCAGTACTTC. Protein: CASSLRIGLEQYF.

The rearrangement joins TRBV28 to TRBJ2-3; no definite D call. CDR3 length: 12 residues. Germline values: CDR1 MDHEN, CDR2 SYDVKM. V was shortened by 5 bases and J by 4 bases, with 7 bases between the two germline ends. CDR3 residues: CASSPIADTQYF. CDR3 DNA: TGTGCCAGCAGTCCAATAGCAGATACGCAGTATTTT.

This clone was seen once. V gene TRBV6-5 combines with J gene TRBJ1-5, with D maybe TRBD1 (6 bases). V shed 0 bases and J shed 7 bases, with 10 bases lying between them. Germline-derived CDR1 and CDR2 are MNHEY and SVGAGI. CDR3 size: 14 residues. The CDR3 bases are TGTGCCAGCAGTTACTCGACAGGTCACCAGCCCCAGCATTTT. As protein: CASSYSTGHQPQHF.

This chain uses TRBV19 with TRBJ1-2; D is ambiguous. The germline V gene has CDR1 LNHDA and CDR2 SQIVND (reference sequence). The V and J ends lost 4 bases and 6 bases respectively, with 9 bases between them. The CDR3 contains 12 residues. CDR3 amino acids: CASSRREDGYTF. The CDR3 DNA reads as TGTGCCAGTAGTAGACGGGAGGATGGCTACACCTTC.

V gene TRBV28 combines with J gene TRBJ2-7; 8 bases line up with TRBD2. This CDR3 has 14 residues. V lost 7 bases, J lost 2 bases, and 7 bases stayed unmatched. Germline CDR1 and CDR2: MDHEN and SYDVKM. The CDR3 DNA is TGTGCCAGCATCAGAGCGGGAGTGGCCTACGAGCAGTACTTC. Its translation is CASIRAGVAYEQYF.

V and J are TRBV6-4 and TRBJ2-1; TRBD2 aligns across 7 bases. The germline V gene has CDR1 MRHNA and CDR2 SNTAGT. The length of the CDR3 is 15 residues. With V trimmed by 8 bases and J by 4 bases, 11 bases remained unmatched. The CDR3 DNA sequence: TGTGCCAGCTCCCGGGGGGACGGCCCTTACAATGAGCAGTTCTTC. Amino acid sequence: CASSRGDGPYNEQFF.

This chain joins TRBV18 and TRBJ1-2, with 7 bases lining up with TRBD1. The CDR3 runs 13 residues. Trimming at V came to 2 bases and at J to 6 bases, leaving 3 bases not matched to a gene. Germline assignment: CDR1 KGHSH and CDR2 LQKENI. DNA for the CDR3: TGTGCCAGCTCACCAGACAGGGCTCATGGCTACACCTTC. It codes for CASSPDRAHGYTF. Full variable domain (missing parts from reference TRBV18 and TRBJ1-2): NAGVMQNPRHLVRRRGQEARLRCSPMKGHSHVYWYRQLPEEGLKFMVYLQKENIIDESGMPKERFSAEFPKEGPSILRIQQVVRGDSAAYFCASSPDRAHGYTFGSGTRLTVV.

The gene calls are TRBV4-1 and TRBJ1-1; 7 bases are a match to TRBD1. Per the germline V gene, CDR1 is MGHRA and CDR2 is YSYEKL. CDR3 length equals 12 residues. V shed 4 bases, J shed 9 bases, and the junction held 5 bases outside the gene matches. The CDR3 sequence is CASSPIQGKAFF. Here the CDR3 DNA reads TGCGCCAGCAGCCCAATACAGGGGAAAGCTTTCTTT.

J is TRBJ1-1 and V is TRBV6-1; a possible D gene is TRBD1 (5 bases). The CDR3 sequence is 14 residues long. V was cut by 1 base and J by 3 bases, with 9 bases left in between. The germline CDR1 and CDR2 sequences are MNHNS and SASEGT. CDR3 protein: CASSEVGEDTEAFF. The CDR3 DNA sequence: TGTGCCAGCAGTGAAGTGGGGGAGGACACTGAAGCTTTCTTT.

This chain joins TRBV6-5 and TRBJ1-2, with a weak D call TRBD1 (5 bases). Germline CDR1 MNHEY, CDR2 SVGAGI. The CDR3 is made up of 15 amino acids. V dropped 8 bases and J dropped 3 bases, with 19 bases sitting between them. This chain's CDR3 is CASRGPPAGDYGYTF. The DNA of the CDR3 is TGTGCCAGCCGCGGCCCCCCAGCGGGGGACTATGGCTACACCTTC.

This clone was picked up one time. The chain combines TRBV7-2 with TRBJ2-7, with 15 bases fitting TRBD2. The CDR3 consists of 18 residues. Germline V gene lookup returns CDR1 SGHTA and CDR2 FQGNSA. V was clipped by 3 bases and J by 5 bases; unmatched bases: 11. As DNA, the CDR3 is TGTGCCAGCAGCTTTCTGTGGACTAGCGGGAGGGTAGCCCACGAGCAGTACTTC. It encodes CASSFLWTSGRVAHEQYF.

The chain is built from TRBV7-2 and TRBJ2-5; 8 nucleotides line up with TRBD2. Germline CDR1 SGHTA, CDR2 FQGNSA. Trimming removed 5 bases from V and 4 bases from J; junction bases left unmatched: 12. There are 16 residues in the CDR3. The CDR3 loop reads CASSLHRGGGGETQYF. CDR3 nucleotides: TGTGCCAGCAGCCTCCACCGGGGGGGAGGGGGAGAGACCCAGTACTTC.

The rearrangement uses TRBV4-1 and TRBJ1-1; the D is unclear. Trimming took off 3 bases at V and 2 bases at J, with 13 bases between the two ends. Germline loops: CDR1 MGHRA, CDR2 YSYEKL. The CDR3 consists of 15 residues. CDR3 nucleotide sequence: TGCGCCAGCAGCCACCCCCCGGGAGCAAACACTGAAGCTTTCTTT. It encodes CASSHPPGANTEAFF.

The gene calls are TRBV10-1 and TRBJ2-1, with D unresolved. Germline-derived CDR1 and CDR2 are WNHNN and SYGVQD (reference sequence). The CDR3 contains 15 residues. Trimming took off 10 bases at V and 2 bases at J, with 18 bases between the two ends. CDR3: CANEAPRKPYNEQFF. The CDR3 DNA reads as TGCGCCAACGAGGCCCCTAGAAAGCCCTACAATGAGCAGTTCTTC.

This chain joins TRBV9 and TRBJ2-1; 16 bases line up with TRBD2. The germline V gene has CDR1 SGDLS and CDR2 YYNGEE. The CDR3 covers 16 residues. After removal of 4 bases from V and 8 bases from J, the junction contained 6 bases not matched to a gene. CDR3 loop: CASSFDGTSGRDEQFF. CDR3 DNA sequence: TGTGCCAGCAGCTTCGACGGGACTAGCGGGAGGGATGAGCAGTTCTTC.

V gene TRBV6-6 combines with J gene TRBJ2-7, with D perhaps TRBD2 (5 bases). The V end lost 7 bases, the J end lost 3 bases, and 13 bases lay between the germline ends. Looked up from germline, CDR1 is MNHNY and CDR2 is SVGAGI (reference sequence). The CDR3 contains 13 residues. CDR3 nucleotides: TGTGCCAGCAATATAGCGAGTGACTACGAGCAGTACTTC. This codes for CASNIASDYEQYF.

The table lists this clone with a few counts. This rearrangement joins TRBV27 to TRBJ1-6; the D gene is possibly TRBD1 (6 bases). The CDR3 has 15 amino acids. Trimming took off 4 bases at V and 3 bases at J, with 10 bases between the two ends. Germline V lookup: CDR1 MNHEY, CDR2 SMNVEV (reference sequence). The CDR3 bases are TGTGCCAGCAGTTCATCGACAGGCTATAATTCACCCCTCCACTTT. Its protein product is CASSSSTGYNSPLHF.

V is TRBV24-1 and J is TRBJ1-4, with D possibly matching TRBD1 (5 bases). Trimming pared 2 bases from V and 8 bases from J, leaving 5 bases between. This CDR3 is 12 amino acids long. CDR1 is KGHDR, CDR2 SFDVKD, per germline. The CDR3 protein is CATSDSGEKLFF. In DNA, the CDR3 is TGTGCCACCAGTGATTCAGGGGAAAAACTGTTTTTT.

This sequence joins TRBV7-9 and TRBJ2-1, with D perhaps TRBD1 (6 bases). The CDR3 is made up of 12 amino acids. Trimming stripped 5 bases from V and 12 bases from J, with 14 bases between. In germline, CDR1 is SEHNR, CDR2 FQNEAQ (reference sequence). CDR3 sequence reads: CASSLIRGRQFF. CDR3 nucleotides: TGTGCCAGCAGCCTAATTAGGGGGAGGCAGTTCTTC. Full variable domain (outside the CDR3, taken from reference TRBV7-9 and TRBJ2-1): DTGVSQNPRHKITKRGQNVTFRCDPISEHNRLYWYRQTLGQGPEFLTYFQNEAQLEKSRLLSDRFSAERPKGSFSTLEIQRTEQGDSAMYLCASSLIRGRQFFGPGTRLTVL.

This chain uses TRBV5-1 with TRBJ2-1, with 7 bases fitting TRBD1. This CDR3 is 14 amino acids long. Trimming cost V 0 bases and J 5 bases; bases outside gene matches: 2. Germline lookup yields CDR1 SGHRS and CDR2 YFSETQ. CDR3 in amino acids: CASSLARGNNEQFF. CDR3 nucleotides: TGCGCCAGCAGCTTGGCCAGGGGGAACAATGAGCAGTTCTTC.

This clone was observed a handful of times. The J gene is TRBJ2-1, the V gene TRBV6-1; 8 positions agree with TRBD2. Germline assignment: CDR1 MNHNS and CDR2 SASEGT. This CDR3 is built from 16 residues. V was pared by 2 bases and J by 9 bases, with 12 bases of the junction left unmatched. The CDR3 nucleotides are TGTGCCAGCAGTGAACATACGGGACTAGTCCCTATTGAGCAGTTCTTC. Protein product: CASSEHTGLVPIEQFF.

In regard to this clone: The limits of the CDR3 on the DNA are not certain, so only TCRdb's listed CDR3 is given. The CDR3 spells CAWGRGTRNF. This chain links TRBV30 with TRBJ2-5; TRBD2, the table's D call, lacks a check against the DNA. Including both end residues, the CDR3 is 10 amino acids long. CDR1 and CDR2 (germline): GTSNPN, SVGIG (reference sequence).

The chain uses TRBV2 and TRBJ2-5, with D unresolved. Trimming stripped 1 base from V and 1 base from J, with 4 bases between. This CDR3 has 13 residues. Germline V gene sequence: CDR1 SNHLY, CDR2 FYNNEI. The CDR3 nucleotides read TGTGCCAGCAGTGAAGACACCCAAGAGACCCAGTACTTC. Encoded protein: CASSEDTQETQYF.

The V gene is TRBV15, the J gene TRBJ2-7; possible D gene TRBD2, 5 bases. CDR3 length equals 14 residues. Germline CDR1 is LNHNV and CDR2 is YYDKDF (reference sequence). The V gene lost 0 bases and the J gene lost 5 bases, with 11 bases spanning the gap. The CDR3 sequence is CATSRDRGGDEQYF. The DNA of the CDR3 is TGTGCCACCAGCAGAGATCGGGGTGGTGACGAGCAGTACTTC.

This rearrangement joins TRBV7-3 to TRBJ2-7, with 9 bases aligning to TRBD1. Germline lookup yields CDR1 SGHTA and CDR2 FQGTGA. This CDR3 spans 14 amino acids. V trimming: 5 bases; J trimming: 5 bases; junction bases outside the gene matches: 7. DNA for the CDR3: TGTGCCAGCAGCATCGGACAGGGGTCGAACGAGCAGTACTTC. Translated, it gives CASSIGQGSNEQYF. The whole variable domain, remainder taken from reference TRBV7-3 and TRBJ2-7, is GAGVSQTPSNKVTEKGKYVELRCDPISGHTALYWYRQSLGQGPEFLIYFQGTGAADDSGLPNDRFFAVRPEGSVSTLKIQRTERGDSAVYLCASSIGQGSNEQYFGPGTRLTVT.

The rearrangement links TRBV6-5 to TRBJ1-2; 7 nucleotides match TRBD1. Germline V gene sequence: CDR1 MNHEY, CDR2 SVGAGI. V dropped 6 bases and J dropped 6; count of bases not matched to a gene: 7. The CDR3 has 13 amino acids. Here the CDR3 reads CASRLTGYNGYTF. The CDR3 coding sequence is TGTGCCAGCAGACTGACAGGGTACAATGGCTACACCTTC.

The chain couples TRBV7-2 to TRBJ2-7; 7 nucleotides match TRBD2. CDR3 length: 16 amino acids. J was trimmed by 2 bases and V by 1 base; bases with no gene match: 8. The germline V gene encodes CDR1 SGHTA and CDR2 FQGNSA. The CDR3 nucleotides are TGTGCCAGCAGCTTAGGGGCGAGCGGGACGACCTACGAGCAGTACTTC. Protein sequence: CASSLGASGTTYEQYF.